What follows are 14 T cell receptor beta chains derived from one specimen sequenced in a study of circulating CD8 cells and anti-PD-1 response in melanoma. From live CD3+CD8+TCRalphabeta+ cells, four PD-1 and/or TIGIT subsets were sorted. Using around 16 ng of total RNA, TCR libraries were made with the QIAseq Immune Repertoire TCR panel. TCRdb re-called the reads through MiXCR, storing one row per CDR3 protein. This table has 350 to 450 distinct CDR3 sequences, about 9% appearing once. Sequences were derived from CD8+ T cells from PBMCs, sampled at baseline or after one month of anti-PD-1 therapy (not recorded which). The receptor source for this set is a human donor with melanoma.

Sample share makes this clonotype large. DNA for the CDR3: TGTGCCAGTAGTAGAGAGGGGGCGCCCACCTACAATGAGCAGTTCTTC. The encoded protein is CASSREGAPTYNEQFF. The chain recombines TRBV19 with TRBJ2-1; 7 bases are shared with TRBD1. V gave up 4 bases and J gave up 2 bases; unmatched junction bases: 8. Germline CDR1 LNHDA, CDR2 SQIVND (reference sequence). There are 16 residues in the CDR3.

By share, this clonotype counts as medium-sized. Mismatch with germline at one junction end may stem from a read error. This sequence joins TRBV29-1 and TRBJ1-4, with D maybe TRBD1 (5 bases). Per the germline V gene, CDR1 is SQVTM and CDR2 is ANQGSEA. CDR3 size: 14 residues. Here the CDR3 reads CSVGGDLSNEKLFF. For the CDR3, the DNA is TGCAGTGTTGGAGGGGACTTATCTAATGAAAAACTGTTTTTT.

This clonotype counts as medium-sized. This rearrangement joins TRBV28 to TRBJ2-7; D ambiguous. V lost 3 bases and J lost 0, with 6 bases in between. The CDR3 extends over 13 amino acids. CDR1 is MDHEN, CDR2 SYDVKM, per germline. CDR3 loop: CASSFGLSYEQYF. In nucleotides, the CDR3 is TGTGCCAGCAGTTTCGGCCTCTCCTACGAGCAGTACTTC.

A word on this clonotype: A read error may account for a junction end that differs from germline. The chain links TRBV6-4 to TRBJ2-2; maybe TRBD1 (6 bases). The CDR3 sequence is 14 residues long. Per germline, CDR1 MRHNA and CDR2 SNTAGT. The CDR3: CPSSDGTNTGELFF. The CDR3 nucleotides read TGTCCCAGCAGTGACGGGACAAACACGGGGGAGCTGTTTTTT.

This chain joins TRBV12-3 or TRBV12-4 and TRBJ2-1; D gene ambiguous. V gave up 4 bases and J gave up 3 bases, with 19 bases separating them. The CDR3 spans 17 residues. CDR3 in DNA: TGTGCCAGCAGTTCGGAACTTGCGGAACTCCTCTACAATGAGCAGTTCTTC. Its protein product is CASSSELAELLYNEQFF.

A word on this clonotype: A read error may produce the germline difference seen at one junction end. The V call is TRBV2, the J call TRBJ1-5; 12 bases are a match to TRBD1. Germline CDR1 reads SNHLY; CDR2 reads FYNNEI. This CDR3 comprises 15 residues. The CDR3 protein is CAGREGTGGFQPQHF. The DNA for the CDR3 is TGTGCCGGCAGGGAAGGGACAGGGGGCTTTCAGCCCCAGCACTTT.

By its share, this clonotype is large. This rearrangement joins TRBV2 to TRBJ2-3; possibly TRBD2 for D (6 bases). This CDR3 is built from 16 residues. Looked up from germline, CDR1 is SNHLY and CDR2 is FYNNEI. Trimming pared 1 base from V and 5 bases from J, leaving 16 bases between. The CDR3 nucleotides are TGTGCCAGCAGTGAAGGGTCGGGAGAAATGGGAGATACGCAGTATTTT. Protein: CASSEGSGEMGDTQYF.

This clonotype is labeled as large. V and J are TRBV6-4 and TRBJ2-2, with D possibly matching TRBD1 (6 bases). The CDR3 contains 14 residues. Germline CDR1 and CDR2: MRHNA and SNTAGT. V lost 2 bases, J lost 2 bases, and 6 bases lay in between. The CDR3 DNA reads TGTGCCAGCAGTGACGGGACAAACACCGGGGAGCTGTTTTTT. Protein: CASSDGTNTGELFF.

This clonotype is medium-sized within its sample. This chain links TRBV12-3 or TRBV12-4 with TRBJ1-1; no reliable D call. The CDR3 length is 11 residues. Trimming pared 5 bases from V and 8 bases from J, leaving 9 bases between. The CDR3 DNA sequence: TGTGCCAGCAGTAGGTCGGAGGAAGCTTTCTTT. It specifies CASSRSEEAFF.

By share, this clonotype counts as medium-sized. The V gene is TRBV28, the J gene TRBJ2-1, with D unclear. V was cut by 4 bases and J by 0 bases, with 19 bases left in between. CDR3 length: 18 amino acids. Germline V gene lookup returns CDR1 MDHEN and CDR2 SYDVKM. The CDR3 region is CASSSLWESQLSYNEQFF. In DNA, the CDR3 is TGTGCCAGCAGTTCCCTATGGGAAAGCCAACTCTCCTACAATGAGCAGTTCTTC.

This clonotype counts as large. The rearrangement uses TRBV28 and TRBJ1-1, with a possible D match to TRBD1 (6 bases). This CDR3 spans 16 amino acids. The germline V gene encodes CDR1 MDHEN and CDR2 SYDVKM. V was trimmed by 10 bases and J by 1 base, leaving 22 bases between them. CDR3 DNA sequence: TGTGCCACCTCCCGGACAGTCCACTTCCAGAACACTGAAGCTTTCTTT. Encoded protein: CATSRTVHFQNTEAFF.

This clonotype is medium-sized in the sample. The V call is TRBV28, the J call TRBJ2-7; possibly TRBD1 or TRBD2 for D (7 bases each). This CDR3 comprises 14 residues. The germline V and J ends were trimmed by 4 bases and 6 bases, with 16 bases remaining between them. From germline, CDR1 is MDHEN and CDR2 SYDVKM. In DNA form, the CDR3 reads TGTGCCAGCAGTTCATCAGGGGGGGCGGGCGAGCAGTACTTC. Translated: CASSSSGGAGEQYF.

In its sample, this clonotype was seen a few times. A much larger clone is a single base away; this may be a read error. The V gene is TRBV19, the J gene TRBJ2-2, with 9 bases that match TRBD1. The CDR3 has 14 residues. With 7 bases clipped from V and 6 bases from J, the junction kept 6 bases outside the gene matches. Germline CDR1 LNHDA, CDR2 SQIVND (reference sequence). CDR3 residues: CASNPDRGAGELFF. DNA of the CDR3: TGTGCCAGTAATCCGGACAGGGGCGCCGGGGAGCTGTTTTTT.

This clonotype is classed as medium-sized. The gene calls are TRBV20-1 and TRBJ2-7, with unresolved D. CDR1 and CDR2 from the germline V gene are DFQATT and SNEGSKA (reference sequence). The CDR3 contains 14 residues. Trimming took off 1 base at V and 3 bases at J, with 13 bases between the two ends. The CDR3 DNA follows: TGCAGTGCTAGAGGTTCTAGGGATTACTACGAGCAGTACTTC. Its translation is CSARGSRDYYEQYF.